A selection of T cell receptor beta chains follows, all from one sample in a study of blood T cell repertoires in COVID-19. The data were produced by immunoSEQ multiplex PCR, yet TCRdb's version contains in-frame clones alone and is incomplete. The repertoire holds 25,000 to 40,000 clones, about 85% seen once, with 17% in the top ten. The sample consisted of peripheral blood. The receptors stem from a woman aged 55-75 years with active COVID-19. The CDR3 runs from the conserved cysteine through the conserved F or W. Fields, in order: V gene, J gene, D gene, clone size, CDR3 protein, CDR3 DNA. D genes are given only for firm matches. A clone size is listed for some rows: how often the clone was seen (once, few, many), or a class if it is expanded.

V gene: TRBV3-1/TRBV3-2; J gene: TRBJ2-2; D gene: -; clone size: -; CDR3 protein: CASSQDAGGGTGELFF; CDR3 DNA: TGTGCCAGCAGCCAAGATGCAGGAGGAGGCACCGGGGAGCTGTTTTTT
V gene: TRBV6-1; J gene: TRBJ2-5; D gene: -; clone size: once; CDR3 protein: CASSEHPGEETQYF; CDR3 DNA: TGTGCCAGCAGTGAACACCCGGGGGAGGAGACCCAGTACTTC
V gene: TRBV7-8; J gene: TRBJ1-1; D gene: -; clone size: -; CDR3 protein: CASNPRGNRRQADTEAFF; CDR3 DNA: TGTGCCAGCAACCCAAGAGGGAATCGGCGGCAGGCGGACACTGAAGCTTTCTTT
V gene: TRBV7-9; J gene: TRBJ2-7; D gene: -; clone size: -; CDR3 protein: CASRPQGFPYEQYF; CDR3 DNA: TGTGCCAGCAGGCCCCAGGGTTTCCCCTACGAGCAGTACTTC
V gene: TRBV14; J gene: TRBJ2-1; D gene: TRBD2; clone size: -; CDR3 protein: CASSSGLAGWDEQFF; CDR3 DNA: TGTGCCAGCAGTTCGGGACTAGCGGGGTGGGATGAGCAGTTCTTC
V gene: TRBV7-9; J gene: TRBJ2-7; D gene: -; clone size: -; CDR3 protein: CASTAYVPDYEQYF; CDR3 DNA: TGTGCCAGCACCGCCTACGTACCCGACTACGAGCAGTACTTC
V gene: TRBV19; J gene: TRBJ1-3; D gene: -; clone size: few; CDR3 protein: CASSERAHSGNTIYF; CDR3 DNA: TGTGCCAGTAGTGAGCGGGCGCACTCTGGAAACACCATATATTTT
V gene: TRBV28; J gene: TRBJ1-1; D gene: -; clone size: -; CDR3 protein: CASTLPGGAEAFF; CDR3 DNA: TGTGCCAGCACTCTCCCGGGGGGGGCCGAGGCTTTCTTT
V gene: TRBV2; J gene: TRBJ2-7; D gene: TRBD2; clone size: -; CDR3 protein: CASYLGGEQYF; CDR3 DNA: TGTGCCAGCTATCTCGGGGGGGAACAGTACTTC
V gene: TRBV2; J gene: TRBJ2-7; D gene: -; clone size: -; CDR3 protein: CASSVSRGSYEQYF; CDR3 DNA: TGTGCCAGCAGTGTAAGCAGGGGATCCTACGAGCAGTACTTC
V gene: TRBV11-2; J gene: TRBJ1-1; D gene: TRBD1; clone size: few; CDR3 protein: CASSLFGQGALSPTAFF; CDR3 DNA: TGTGCCAGCAGCTTATTCGGCCAGGGGGCGCTTTCGCCTACCGCTTTCTTT
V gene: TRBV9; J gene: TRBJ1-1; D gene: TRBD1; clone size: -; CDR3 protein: CASGPQGLGGTEAFF; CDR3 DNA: TGTGCCAGCGGCCCACAGGGGCTGGGAGGAACTGAAGCTTTCTTT
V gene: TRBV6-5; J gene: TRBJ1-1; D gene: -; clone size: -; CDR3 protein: CASSYGQDTEAFF; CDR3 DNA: TGTGCCAGCAGTTACGGGCAGGACACTGAAGCTTTCTTT
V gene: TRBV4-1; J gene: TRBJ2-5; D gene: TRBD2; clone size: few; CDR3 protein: CASSQDRSGGLRETQYF; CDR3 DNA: TGCGCCAGCAGCCAAGATCGAAGCGGGGGTCTTCGGGAGACCCAGTACTTC
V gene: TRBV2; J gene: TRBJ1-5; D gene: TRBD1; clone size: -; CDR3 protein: CASSEVGQGRVNQPQHF; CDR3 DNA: TGTGCCAGCAGCGAAGTGGGACAGGGTAGAGTCAATCAGCCCCAGCATTTT
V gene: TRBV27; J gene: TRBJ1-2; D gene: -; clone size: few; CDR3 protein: CASSSSGSNYGYTF; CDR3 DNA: TGTGCCAGCAGTTCCTCAGGAAGTAACTATGGCTACACCTTC
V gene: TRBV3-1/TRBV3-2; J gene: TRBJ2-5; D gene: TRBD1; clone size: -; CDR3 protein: CASSGRDRGRETQYF; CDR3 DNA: TGTGCCAGCAGCGGCCGGGACAGGGGGCGGGAGACCCAGTACTTC
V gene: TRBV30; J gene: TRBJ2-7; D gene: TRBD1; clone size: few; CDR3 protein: CAWSGQGNHEQYF; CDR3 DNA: TGTGCCTGGAGTGGACAGGGCAATCACGAGCAGTACTTC
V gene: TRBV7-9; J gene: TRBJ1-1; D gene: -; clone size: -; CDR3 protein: CASEQHGGASVNTEAFF; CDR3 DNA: TGTGCCAGTGAACAACACGGGGGGGCGTCGGTGAACACTGAAGCTTTCTTT
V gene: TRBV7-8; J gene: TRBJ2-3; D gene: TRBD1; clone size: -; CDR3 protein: CASTRTGSTDTQYF; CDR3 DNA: TGTGCCAGCACCCGGACAGGGAGCACAGATACGCAGTATTTT
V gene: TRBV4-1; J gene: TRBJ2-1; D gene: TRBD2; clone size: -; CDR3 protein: CASSQERALAGGPWNEQFF; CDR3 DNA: TGCGCCAGCAGCCAAGAAAGGGCATTAGCGGGAGGGCCTTGGAATGAGCAGTTCTTC
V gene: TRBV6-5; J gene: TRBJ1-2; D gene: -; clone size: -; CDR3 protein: CASSAGQKNYGYTF; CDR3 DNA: TGTGCCAGCAGCGCCGGACAAAAAAACTATGGCTACACCTTC
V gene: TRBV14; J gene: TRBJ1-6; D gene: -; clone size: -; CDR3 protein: CASSRRAGGSPLHF; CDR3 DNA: TGTGCCAGCAGCCGGAGGGCGGGCGGTTCACCCCTCCACTTT
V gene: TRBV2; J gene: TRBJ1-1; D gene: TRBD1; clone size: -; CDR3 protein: CASSEDRVLAFF; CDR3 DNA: TGTGCCAGCAGTGAGGACAGGGTGTTAGCTTTCTTT
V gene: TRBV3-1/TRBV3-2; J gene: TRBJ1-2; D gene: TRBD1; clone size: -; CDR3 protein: CASSPTGEGYGYTF; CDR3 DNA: TGTGCCAGCAGCCCGACAGGGGAAGGCTATGGCTACACCTTC
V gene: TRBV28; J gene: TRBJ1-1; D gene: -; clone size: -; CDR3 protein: CASSRRGGTEAFF; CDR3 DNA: TGTGCCAGCAGCCGACGGGGGGGCACTGAAGCTTTCTTT
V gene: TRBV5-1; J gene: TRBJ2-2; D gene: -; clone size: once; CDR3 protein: CASSRTGSNTGELFF; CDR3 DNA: TGCGCCAGCAGCAGAACAGGTTCGAACACCGGGGAGCTGTTTTTT
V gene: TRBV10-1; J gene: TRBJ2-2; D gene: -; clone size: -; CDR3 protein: CAVPREGTKGEAATGELFF; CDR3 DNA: TGCGCCGTGCCCCGCGAGGGTACAAAGGGGGAAGCAGCGACCGGGGAGCTGTTTTTT
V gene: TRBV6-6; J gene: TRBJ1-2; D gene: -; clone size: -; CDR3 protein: CASSSVRANYGYTF; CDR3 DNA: TGTGCCAGCAGTTCCGTGAGGGCTAACTATGGCTACACCTTC
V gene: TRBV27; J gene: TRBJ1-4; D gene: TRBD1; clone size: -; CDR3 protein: CASSLSTGVKLFF; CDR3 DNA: TGTGCCAGCAGTTTATCGACAGGGGTGAAACTGTTTTTT
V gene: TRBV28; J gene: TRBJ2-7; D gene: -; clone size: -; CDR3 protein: CASSFGGERYEQYF; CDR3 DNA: TGTGCCAGCAGTTTTGGCGGGGAACGCTACGAGCAGTACTTC
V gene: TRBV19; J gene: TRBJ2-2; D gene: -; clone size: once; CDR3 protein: CASIQVGNTGELFF; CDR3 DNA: TGTGCCAGTATACAGGTGGGGAACACCGGGGAGCTGTTTTTT
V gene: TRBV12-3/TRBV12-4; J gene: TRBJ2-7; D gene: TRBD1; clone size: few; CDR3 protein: CASRPGQAYEQYF; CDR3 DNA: TGTGCCAGCAGACCGGGACAGGCCTACGAGCAGTACTTC